These 28 T cell receptor beta chains share one sample of origin, sequenced in a study of T-cell reconstitution after alpha-beta-depleted transplantation in children. Preparation of the TCRbeta library used unique molecular identifiers. TCRdb processed the PCR reads anew with MiXCR; each CDR3 protein has one entry. This table holds about 200,000 distinct CDR3 sequences, under 8.5% found once. Sequencing used PBMCs, obtained before TCRalphabeta/CD19-depleted stem cell transplant. The receptors here all came from a boy between 2 and 10 years old with acute lymphoblastic leukemia, due to receive a stem cell transplant.

This clonotype was found many times. V and J are TRBV28 and TRBJ2-6; TRBD1 aligns across 10 bases. J gave up 0 bases and V 5 bases, and 10 bases lay outside the gene matches. Per the germline V gene, CDR1 is MDHEN and CDR2 is SYDVKM. This CDR3 contains 19 residues. This CDR3 reads CASSHMRGQGFSGANVLTF. CDR3 sequence (DNA): TGTGCCAGCAGTCACATGAGGGGACAGGGGTTCTCTGGGGCCAACGTCCTGACTTTC.

The chain has TRBV11-1 and TRBJ2-1; the D call may be TRBD1 or TRBD2 (5 bases each). Germline V CDR1 and CDR2: SGHAT, FQDESV (reference sequence). This CDR3 contains 16 residues. With 2 bases removed from V and 0 bases from J, the gap between germline ends came to 11 bases. The CDR3 bases are TGTGCCAGCAGCTTAACTGGGGGTAGCTCCTACAATGAGCAGTTCTTC. Translated: CASSLTGGSSYNEQFF.

The chain uses TRBV20-1 and TRBJ2-7, with TRBD1 as a possible D gene (5 bases). Trimming stripped 7 bases from V and 2 bases from J, with 9 bases between. This CDR3 region has 11 residues. Germline V gene sequence: CDR1 DFQATT, CDR2 SNEGSKA (reference sequence). The CDR3 DNA sequence: TGCAGTGGGGGCGGTGCCTACGAGCAGTACTTC. Encoded protein: CSGGGAYEQYF.

This clonotype showed up many times. The CDR3 sequence is CASSLFTGLSSGANVLTF. In DNA, the CDR3 is TGCGCCAGCAGCTTGTTCACAGGGCTTAGCTCTGGGGCCAACGTCCTGACTTTC. The chain joins TRBV5-1 to TRBJ2-6; maybe TRBD1 (6 bases). V was pared by 1 base and J by 0 bases, with 14 bases between. This CDR3 contains 18 residues. CDR1 is SGHRS and CDR2 is YFSETQ in the germline V gene.

This clonotype has a handful of counts. The genes are TRBV11-2 and TRBJ2-5, with D unresolved. This CDR3 has 14 amino acids. Germline CDR1 and CDR2: SGHAT and FQNNGV. The V end was cut by 2 bases, the J end by 5 bases, with 12 bases between. CDR3 in DNA: TGTGCCAGCAGCTTATCCCCGGCTGGTGAGACCCAGTACTTC. Translated, it gives CASSLSPAGETQYF.

This clonotype was observed at least ten times. The chain is built from TRBV28 and TRBJ1-1; D unclear. CDR3 size: 13 residues. Trimming pared 5 bases from V and 7 bases from J, leaving 14 bases between. Germline V gene sequence: CDR1 MDHEN, CDR2 SYDVKM. CDR3 bases: TGTGCCAGCAGTCTAATAGGTACCAATGAAGCTTTCTTT. It encodes CASSLIGTNEAFF.

The V and J genes are TRBV4-2 and TRBJ2-1, with 10 bases aligning to TRBD2. The CDR3 spans 17 residues. From germline, CDR1 is LGHNA and CDR2 YNFKEQ. Trimming took 1 base from V and 8 from J; bases not matched to a gene: 11. As DNA, the CDR3 is TGTGCCAGCAGCCAAGGAGCTCTAGCGGGGGACGGTCATGAGCAGTTCTTC. Its protein product is CASSQGALAGDGHEQFF.

This chain connects TRBV29-1 to TRBJ2-7; D uncertain. Per germline, CDR1 SQVTM and CDR2 ANQGSEA. Trimming took off 7 bases at V and 6 bases at J, with 16 bases between the two ends. The CDR3 contains 12 residues. CDR3 in amino acids: CSGTTVRGEQYF. The CDR3 nucleotides read TGCAGCGGCACGACGGTTCGTGGCGAGCAGTACTTC.

This clonotype was recorded only once. A read error is possible here, since a much larger clone lies one base away. The conserved closing phenylalanine or tryptophan is absent in this CDR3, likely reflecting a read error. The genes are TRBV29-1 and TRBJ1-3; D not resolved. In germline, CDR1 is SQVTM, CDR2 ANQGSEA. The CDR3 totals 15 residues. Trimming cost V 6 bases and J 0 bases, with 15 bases left between them. The DNA of the CDR3 is TGCAGCGTAAAGGACGGAACAAGCTCTGGAAACACCATATATTGT. Protein product: CSVKDGTSSGNTIYC.

This clonotype was detected a few times. The V call is TRBV6-2 or TRBV6-3, the J call TRBJ2-2, with 7 positions matching TRBD1. The V segment lost 7 bases and the J segment 6 bases; nucleotides outside the gene matches: 11. CDR1 and CDR2 (germline): MNHEY, SVGEGT. The CDR3 is made up of 15 amino acids. CDR3: CASTGQARVAGELFF. Written as DNA, the CDR3 is TGTGCCAGCACCGGACAGGCGAGAGTGGCCGGGGAGCTGTTTTTT.

This clonotype turned up a few times. This rearrangement joins TRBV7-2 to TRBJ2-5, with D possibly matching TRBD2 (5 bases). This CDR3 has 15 amino acids. With 5 bases removed from V and 3 bases from J, the gap between germline ends came to 16 bases. The germline gives CDR1 SGHTA, CDR2 FQGNSA. The CDR3 reads CASSPLGTREETQYF. Here the CDR3 DNA reads TGTGCCAGCAGCCCGCTGGGAACTAGAGAAGAGACCCAGTACTTC.

Notes on this clonotype: As the CDR3 is not closed by the conserved phenylalanine or tryptophan, this likely results from a read error. This sequence joins TRBV29-1 and TRBJ2-5, with a tentative D call TRBD1 (6 bases). CDR1 SQVTM and CDR2 ANQGSEA come from the germline V gene. This CDR3 is built from 13 residues. V was cut by 3 bases and J by 3 bases, with 11 bases left in between. CDR3 protein: CSVDVRGKETQYL. The DNA for the CDR3 is TGCAGCGTTGACGTAAGGGGGAAAGAGACCCAGTACCTC.

The table lists this clonotype with many counts. The rearrangement joins TRBV9 to TRBJ2-1; no clear D gene. Germline values: CDR1 SGDLS, CDR2 YYNGEE. The CDR3 extends over 14 amino acids. V was clipped by 3 bases and J by 7 bases, with 14 bases between them. This CDR3 is CASSAAGRVNEQFF. The DNA for the CDR3 is TGTGCCAGCAGCGCTGCCGGTCGGGTGAATGAGCAGTTCTTC.

This clonotype showed up many times. The CDR3 here is CASSLVRGARHEQYF. The CDR3 coding sequence is TGCGCCAGCAGCTTGGTTCGGGGGGCGAGGCACGAGCAGTACTTC. The V call is TRBV5-1, the J call TRBJ2-7, with a tentative D call TRBD2 (7 bases). CDR3 length: 15 residues. Trimming left V 0 bases short and J 5 bases short, with 15 bases between. Per the germline V gene, CDR1 is SGHRS and CDR2 is YFSETQ.

This clonotype was detected ten times or more. The chain combines TRBV6-1 with TRBJ1-5, with D possibly being TRBD1 (6 bases). Per the germline V gene, CDR1 is MNHNS and CDR2 is SASEGT. V dropped 5 bases and J dropped 0 bases, with 8 bases sitting between them. The CDR3 spans 14 residues. The CDR3 region is CASSTGSSNQPQHF. In DNA form, the CDR3 reads TGTGCCAGCAGTACAGGGTCTAGCAATCAGCCCCAGCATTTT.

This clonotype was found many times. The V gene is TRBV12-3 or TRBV12-4, the J gene TRBJ2-3; D is perhaps TRBD1 (6 bases). The CDR3 has 13 amino acids. The V gene lost 2 bases and the J gene lost 4 bases, with 7 bases spanning the gap. As DNA, the CDR3 is TGTGCCAGCAGTTTATACAGGGCAGATACGCAGTATTTT. Its translation: CASSLYRADTQYF.

In its sample, this clonotype was seen many times. The chain links TRBV20-1 to TRBJ2-7, with D unclear. The CDR3 covers 14 residues. V lost 6 bases and J lost 1, with 16 bases in between. CDR1 is DFQATT and CDR2 is SNEGSKA in the germline V gene (reference sequence). This CDR3 reads CSARSRTASYEQYF. The CDR3 coding sequence is TGCAGTGCCCGGTCTAGGACGGCATCCTACGAGCAGTACTTC.

This clonotype came up a few times. This chain connects TRBV7-2 to TRBJ2-5; 9 bases line up with TRBD2. The trim removed 5 bases at V and 1 base at J, leaving 5 bases unmatched. The CDR3 is 15 amino acids. Germline V lookup: CDR1 SGHTA, CDR2 FQGNSA. This chain's CDR3 is CASSAMRGGQETQYF. The CDR3 nucleotides read TGTGCCAGCAGCGCGATGCGGGGGGGCCAAGAGACCCAGTACTTC.

The V gene is TRBV28, the J gene TRBJ2-7; D is possibly TRBD2 (7 bases). V was shortened by 5 bases and J by 3 bases, with 14 bases between the two germline ends. Germline V gives CDR1 MDHEN, CDR2 SYDVKM. This CDR3 contains 14 residues. CDR3 DNA sequence: TGTGCCAGCAGTAGCGGGACACACTACTACGAGCAGTACTTC. It is translated as CASSSGTHYYEQYF.

This clonotype showed up many times. The chain has TRBV20-1 and TRBJ2-1, with 8 positions matching TRBD1. V was clipped by 5 bases and J by 9 bases; unmatched bases: 9. The CDR3 totals 13 residues. Germline-derived CDR1 and CDR2 are DFQATT and SNEGSKA (reference sequence). The CDR3 DNA reads TGCAGTGCTGAAGACAGGGGTATAGGTGAGCAGTTCTTC. Encoded protein: CSAEDRGIGEQFF.

Only one count was recorded for this clonotype. The chain employs TRBV18 and TRBJ1-1; 7 bases fit TRBD1. The germline V gene has CDR1 KGHSH and CDR2 LQKENI. V shed 8 bases, J shed 5 bases, and the junction held 8 bases outside the gene matches. The CDR3 has 13 residues. The CDR3 nucleotides read TGTGCCAGCACGTCAGGGGGGACAACTGAAGCTTTCTTT. It encodes CASTSGGTTEAFF. The entire variable domain, with the rest obtained from reference TRBV18 and TRBJ1-1, is as follows: NAGVMQNPRHLVRRRGQEARLRCSPMKGHSHVYWYRQLPEEGLKFMVYLQKENIIDESGMPKERFSAEFPKEGPSILRIQQVVRGDSAAYFCASTSGGTTEAFFGQGTRLTVV.

The V gene is TRBV3-1, the J gene TRBJ2-7, with no clear D. The V gene lost 4 bases and the J gene lost 6 bases, with 10 bases spanning the gap. This CDR3 has 12 residues. The germline V gene has CDR1 LGHDT and CDR2 YNNKEL (reference sequence). This chain's CDR3 is CASSRFISEQYF. In DNA form, the CDR3 reads TGTGCCAGCAGCCGCTTCATCAGCGAGCAGTACTTC.

With regard to this clonotype: This may arise from a read error, as a much more abundant clone is one base away. This chain joins TRBV28 and TRBJ2-7; maybe TRBD1 (6 bases). The V end lost 0 bases, the J end lost 5 bases, and 17 bases lay between the germline ends. Germline V gene data show CDR1 as MDHEN and CDR2 as SYDVKM. This CDR3 spans 16 amino acids. CDR3 protein: CASSLCPGQATNEQYF. The CDR3 DNA follows: TGTGCCAGCAGTTTATGTCCGGGACAAGCAACCAACGAGCAGTACTTC.

The chain uses TRBV20-1 and TRBJ2-7, with D perhaps matching TRBD2 (5 bases). The germline V gene encodes CDR1 DFQATT and CDR2 SNEGSKA (reference sequence). Trimming removed 6 bases at V and 2 bases at J, with 17 bases between. The CDR3 spans 14 residues. Here the CDR3 reads CSASPGGGPYEQYF. DNA of the CDR3: TGCAGTGCGTCTCCAGGAGGAGGTCCCTACGAGCAGTACTTC.

This clonotype was detected many times. The rearrangement uses TRBV15 and TRBJ2-7; D ambiguous. CDR1 is LNHNV and CDR2 is YYDKDF in the germline V gene (reference sequence). The CDR3 has 13 residues. Trimming cost V 8 bases and J 5 bases, with 16 bases left between them. The chain's CDR3 is CATSGQEYNEQYF. For the CDR3, the DNA is TGTGCCACCTCTGGGCAAGAGTACAACGAGCAGTACTTC.

This chain connects TRBV3-1 to TRBJ2-5; D possibly matches TRBD1 or TRBD2 (5 bases each). CDR1 is LGHDT and CDR2 is YNNKEL in the germline V gene (reference sequence). The CDR3 contains 13 residues. The germline V and J ends were trimmed by 10 bases and 3 bases, with 15 bases remaining between them. The CDR3, as DNA: TGTGCCACCGGGACGGCGAGAGAAGAGACCCAGTACTTC. Its translation: CATGTAREETQYF.

The genes are TRBV28 and TRBJ1-5; D unresolved. The CDR3 is 12 amino acids. Germline V gene lookup returns CDR1 MDHEN and CDR2 SYDVKM. Trimming took off 5 bases at V and 4 bases at J, with 6 bases between the two ends. The CDR3 DNA reads as TGTGCCAGCAGTGGGTATAATCAGCCCCAGCATTTT. Translated: CASSGYNQPQHF. The full variable domain, rest sourced from reference TRBV28 and TRBJ1-5, is DVKVTQSSRYLVKRTGEKVFLECVQDMDHENMFWYRQDPGLGLRLIYFSYDVKMKEKGDIPEGYSVSREKKERFSLILESASTNQTSMYLCASSGYNQPQHFGDGTRLSIL.

This rearrangement joins TRBV6-1 to TRBJ2-5, with TRBD2 identical over 8 bases. This CDR3 is built from 16 residues. The germline V gene encodes CDR1 MNHNS and CDR2 SASEGT. J lost 6 bases, V lost 6 bases, and 15 bases had no gene match. The CDR3 sequence: CASSPLRGREVKTQYF. The CDR3 DNA reads TGTGCCAGCAGCCCATTACGGGGGCGGGAGGTAAAGACCCAGTACTTC.